The rows below give T cell receptor beta chains drawn from one sample of a study of human T cells and chemical hapten exposure. TCRdb ran MiXCR on the RACE reads and lists one entry per CDR3 protein. The sample includes some 88,000 distinct CDR3 sequences, roughly 11% of them seen just once. This specimen was whole blood, taken in connection with sensitization to the hapten diphenylcyclopropenone (DPC). The receptors come from a man aged 35 to 55 with alopecia areata. Some clones in this sample may be carry-over from other donors' samples. Each CDR3 is given with its conserved first and last residue. A D gene is named only where the DNA matches it firmly. A clone size is listed for some rows: how often the clone was seen (once, few, many), or a class if it is expanded.

V gene	J gene	clone size	D gene	CDR3 DNA	CDR3 protein
TRBV5-1	TRBJ2-3	NA	NA	TGCGCCAGCAGCTTTGCCCGGGATACGCAGTATTTT	CASSFARDTQYF
TRBV29-1	TRBJ2-3	few	NA	TGCAGCGTTGAAGATATCCAGAAGACAGATACGCAGTATTTT	CSVEDIQKTDTQYF
TRBV28	TRBJ2-7	few	NA	TGTGCCAGCGGCGAGCAGTACTTC	CASGEQYF
TRBV20-1	TRBJ2-3	few	NA	TGCAGTGCTAGCGGCGTGGAAGATACGCAGTATTTT	CSASGVEDTQYF
TRBV7-7	TRBJ2-1	NA	TRBD1	TGTGCTAGCAGCTTAGGCACAGGGGTCCGCAATGAGCAGTTCTTC	CASSLGTGVRNEQFF
TRBV14	TRBJ1-6	many	NA	TGTGCCAGCAGCCAAGATCCGGCAGGGTTGGCACCCCTCCACTTT	CASSQDPAGLAPLHF
TRBV6-5	TRBJ2-1	NA	TRBD2	TGTGCCAGCAGCCCTACTAGCGGGAGGGGAAATGAGCAGTTCTTC	CASSPTSGRGNEQFF
TRBV29-1	TRBJ2-3	many	NA	TGCAGCGTTGAACGGCAGGATACGCAGTATTTT	CSVERQDTQYF
TRBV28	TRBJ2-7	few	TRBD1	TGTGCCAGCAGCCGCCTCGACAGGGGGCGCAACGAGCAGTACTTC	CASSRLDRGRNEQYF
TRBV9	TRBJ2-1	NA	TRBD2	TGTGCCAGCAGCGCGGGACTAGCGGGGGGATACAATGAGCAGTTCTTC	CASSAGLAGGYNEQFF
TRBV12-3/TRBV12-4	TRBJ1-5	many	NA	TGTGCCAGCAGTGACTCAGGGGATCAGCCCCAGCATTTT	CASSDSGDQPQHF
TRBV5-1	TRBJ2-2	few	NA	TGCGCCAGCAGCGGCCGGGGTAGTAACACCGGGGAGCTGTTTTTT	CASSGRGSNTGELFF
TRBV28	TRBJ2-5	few	NA	TGTGCCAGCAGTCTGCCTGCCCGGACCCCCCAAGAGACCCAGTACTTC	CASSLPARTPQETQYF
TRBV7-2	TRBJ2-1	NA	TRBD2	TGTGCCAGCAGCCGTAATAGCGGGGGACGCAATGAGCAGTTCTTC	CASSRNSGGRNEQFF
TRBV7-9	TRBJ1-1	NA	NA	TGTGCCAGCAGCTTAGATCGGGGGCCCGACACTGAAGCTTTCTTT	CASSLDRGPDTEAFF
TRBV6-1	TRBJ2-3	NA	TRBD2	TGTGCCAGCAGTGGGATAGCGGGAAGCACAGATACGCAGTATTTT	CASSGIAGSTDTQYF
TRBV5-1	TRBJ2-7	NA	TRBD1	TGCGCCAGCAGCTTCCGGGACAGGGGGGTGCAGTACTTC	CASSFRDRGVQYF
TRBV28	TRBJ1-2	NA	NA	TGTGCCACCGAAGTCCCGGGGGGGGATTATGGCTACACCTTC	CATEVPGGDYGYTF
TRBV7-2	TRBJ2-2	many	NA	TGTGCCAGCACCCCTTGGGAGAGGAACACCGGGGAGCTGTTTTTT	CASTPWERNTGELFF
TRBV27	TRBJ2-7	NA	NA	TGTGCCAGCAGTTTTAGGGGCGATTACGAGCAGTACTTC	CASSFRGDYEQYF
TRBV29-1	TRBJ2-5	NA	NA	TGCAGCGAAAGAAGGGGTGAAGAGACCCAGTACTTC	CSERRGEETQYF
TRBV12-3/TRBV12-4	TRBJ2-1	few	TRBD2	TGTGCCAGCAGCACTAGCGGGAGCTCCTACAATGAGCAGTTCTTC	CASSTSGSSYNEQFF
TRBV12-3/TRBV12-4	TRBJ1-5	NA	TRBD1	TGTGCCAGCAGTCCCCAGGGGGGGAGCAATCAGCCCCAGCATTTT	CASSPQGGSNQPQHF
TRBV4-2	TRBJ1-2	NA	NA	TGTGCCAGCAGCCAGGGTATAGAGGAGAACTATGGCTACACCTTC	CASSQGIEENYGYTF
TRBV30	TRBJ2-2	few	TRBD2	TGTGCCTGGAGACTAGCGGGGAAAGGCGACACCGGGGAGCTGTTTTTT	CAWRLAGKGDTGELFF
TRBV29-1	TRBJ2-1	few	TRBD1	TGCAGCGCTCGAGGGACAGGGGCCTCACCCTACAATGAGCAGTTCTTC	CSARGTGASPYNEQFF
TRBV7-2	TRBJ2-3	few	NA	TGTGCCAGCAGCTTTTATACAGATACGCAGTATTTT	CASSFYTDTQYF
TRBV12-3/TRBV12-4	TRBJ2-3	few	NA	TGTGCCAGCAGTTTGTCTGGGGTTGACACAGATACGCAGTATTTT	CASSLSGVDTDTQYF
TRBV18	TRBJ2-4	few	TRBD2	TGTGCCAGCTCACCGCCGGGACTATTGCAAAACATTCAGTACTTC	CASSPPGLLQNIQYF
TRBV14	TRBJ2-7	NA	TRBD1	TGTGCCAGCAGCCAAAGTGCGGGACAGGGGCTTGGCGAGCAGTACTTC	CASSQSAGQGLGEQYF
TRBV5-5	TRBJ2-7	few	NA	TGTGCCAGCAGCTTCTCAGCCCATCTCTATGGACAGCGGCGTCGGGGAGAGCAGTACTTC	CASSFSAHLYGQRRRGEQYF
TRBV6-5	TRBJ1-2	few	NA	TGTGCCAGCAGTGGCCGGGACAAAGGGGACTACACCTTC	CASSGRDKGDYTF
TRBV11-2	TRBJ1-6	few	NA	TGTGCCAGCAGCTTAGGAGGGCAGGACAATTCACCCCTCCACTTT	CASSLGGQDNSPLHF
TRBV27	TRBJ2-7	few	TRBD2	TGTGCCAGCTCAAGCGGGAAAGGATGGAACTACGAGCAGTACTTC	CASSSGKGWNYEQYF
TRBV11-2	TRBJ1-3	few	NA	TGTGCCAGCTGGGGGGGAAACACCATATATTTT	CASWGGNTIYF
TRBV5-1	TRBJ2-3	NA	TRBD2	TGCGCCAGCAGCTTGGCACTAGCGGACGTAAGCACAGATACGCAGTATTTT	CASSLALADVSTDTQYF
TRBV7-2	TRBJ2-5	many	NA	TGTGCCAGCAGCTTATCCGGCGGATCACAAGAGACCCAGTACTTC	CASSLSGGSQETQYF
TRBV29-1	TRBJ2-5	many	TRBD2	TGCAGCCTACTAGCGGGAGAATCCCAGGAGACCCAGTACTTC	CSLLAGESQETQYF
TRBV29-1	TRBJ1-2	few	NA	TGCAGCGTTCCAAGGCTTGGTTCTTCTGGCTACACCTTC	CSVPRLGSSGYTF
TRBV29-1	TRBJ2-2	NA	TRBD1	TGCAGCGTTGGACCCCGGGACAGGCGCACCGGGGAGCTGTTTTTT	CSVGPRDRRTGELFF